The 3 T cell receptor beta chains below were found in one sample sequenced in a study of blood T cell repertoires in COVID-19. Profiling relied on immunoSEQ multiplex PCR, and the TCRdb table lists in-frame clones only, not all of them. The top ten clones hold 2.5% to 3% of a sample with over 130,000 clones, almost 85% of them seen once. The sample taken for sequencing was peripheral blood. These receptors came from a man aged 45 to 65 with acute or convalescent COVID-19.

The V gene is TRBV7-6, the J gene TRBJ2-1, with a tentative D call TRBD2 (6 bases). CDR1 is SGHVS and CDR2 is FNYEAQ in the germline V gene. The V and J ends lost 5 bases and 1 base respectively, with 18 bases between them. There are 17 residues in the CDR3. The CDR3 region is CASSLFFGSGSYNEQFF. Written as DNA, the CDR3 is TGTGCCAGCAGCCTGTTCTTTGGTAGCGGATCCTACAATGAGCAGTTCTTC. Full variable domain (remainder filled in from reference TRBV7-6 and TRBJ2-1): GAGVSQSPRYKVTKRGQDVALRCDPISGHVSLYWYRQALGQGPEFLTYFNYEAQQDKSGLPNDRFSAERPEGSISTLTIQRTEQRDSAMYRCASSLFFGSGSYNEQFFGPGTRLTVL.

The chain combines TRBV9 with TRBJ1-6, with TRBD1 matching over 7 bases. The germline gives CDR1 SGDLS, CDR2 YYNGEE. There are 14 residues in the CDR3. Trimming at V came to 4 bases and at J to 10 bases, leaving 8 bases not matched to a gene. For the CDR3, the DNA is TGTGCCAGCAGCCCCGACAGGGAACACTCACCCCTCCACTTT. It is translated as CASSPDREHSPLHF.

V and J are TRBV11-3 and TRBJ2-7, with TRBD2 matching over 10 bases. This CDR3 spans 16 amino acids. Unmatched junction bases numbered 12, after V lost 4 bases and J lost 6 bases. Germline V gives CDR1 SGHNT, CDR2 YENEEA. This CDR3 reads CASSSLWTSGEGEQYF. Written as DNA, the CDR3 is TGTGCCAGCAGCTCCCTTTGGACTAGCGGCGAGGGCGAGCAGTACTTC. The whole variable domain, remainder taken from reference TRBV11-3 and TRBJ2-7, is EAGVVQSPRYKIIEKKQPVAFWCNPISGHNTLYWYLQNLGQGPELLIRYENEEAVDDSQLPKDRFSAERLKGVDSTLKIQPAELGDSAVYLCASSSLWTSGEGEQYFGPGTRLTVT.